In its sample, the clone carrying this TCR beta chain was seen a few times. The antigen is not known. CD45RO-negative CD8 cells positively selected for CCR7 made up the naive population, which excluded terminally differentiated effector memory CD45RA+ cells. Donors comprised only Caucasian adults living in Nashville, Tennessee. The sample is drawn from a study of shared clonotypes between healthy human individuals. For the study at large: For every donor, three CD4 naive, three CD4 memory, two CD8 naive and one CD8 memory plates were used.

Deep was the level at which the assay was run. Produced via immunoSEQ multiplex PCR; TCRdb's table is partial and in-frame only. The sample holds approximately 810,000 clones, around 93% seen once. Findings of the study overall: Estimated richness was generally greater in naive than memory subsets.

Germline V gene sequence: CDR1 SEHNR, CDR2 FQNEAQ (reference sequence). The CDR3 has 15 amino acids. Germline trimming cut 11 bases from V and 5 bases from J; bases unmatched to any gene: 13. This chain joins TRBV7-9 and TRBJ2-1, with 9 bases lining up with TRBD2. The sequenced sample was naive CD8+ T cells sorted from blood. This receptor was taken from a young man in good health. CDR3 region: CAAPLAGGSNNEQFF. CDR3 DNA sequence: TGTGCCGCCCCCTTGGCGGGAGGGTCAAACAATGAGCAGTTCTTC.